The 24 T cell receptor beta chains given below trace back to one sample, sequenced in a study of spatial heterogeneity in lung cancer. The time point is: sample taken at primary tumor resection. The study sequenced unsorted whole RNA from tumor, nontumor lung or frozen PBMC. TCRdb called the 5' RACE reads again in MiXCR, with one record for every CDR3 protein. The data contain more than 10,000 distinct CDR3 sequences, 5.2% of them singletons. The sequenced sample was lung tumor tissue, obtained at surgery. The receptors come from a human donor with early-stage non-small cell lung cancer.

This clonotype was recorded at least ten times. The library was prepared for alpha chains; this beta chain is a stray read, so its frequency means little. The chain is built from TRBV27 and TRBJ1-2, with D perhaps TRBD1 (6 bases). This CDR3 is 13 amino acids long. V gave up 8 bases and J gave up 2 bases, with 12 bases separating them. Looked up from germline, CDR1 is MNHEY and CDR2 is SMNVEV (reference sequence). CDR3 loop: CASRRDTNYGYTF. The CDR3 region has the DNA TGTGCCAGCCGCCGGGACACCAACTATGGCTACACCTTC.

This clonotype has a count of ten or more. This beta chain is off target for a library built for alpha chains, so its abundance means little. V gene TRBV12-3 or TRBV12-4 combines with J gene TRBJ1-2, with D possibly matching TRBD1 (5 bases). V was trimmed by 7 bases and J by 6 bases, leaving 15 bases between them. This CDR3 contains 13 residues. CDR3 DNA: TGTGCCAGCACTCTTTTGGGGCCCCATGGCTACACCTTC. It codes for CASTLLGPHGYTF.

This clonotype came up many times. This beta chain slipped into a library made for alpha chains as a stray read, so its size is not meaningful. This chain connects TRBV20-1 to TRBJ1-1; D gene unclear. The V end lost 2 bases, the J end lost 1 base, and 11 bases lay between the germline ends. Germline V gene data show CDR1 as DFQATT and CDR2 as SNEGSKA (reference sequence). The CDR3 is 14 amino acids. The CDR3 loop is CSARSGLQNTEAFF. Written as DNA, the CDR3 is TGCAGTGCTAGATCCGGACTACAGAACACTGAAGCTTTCTTT.

This clonotype was seen many times. Because the library targeted alpha chains, this beta chain is an off-target read whose size means little. The V call is TRBV27, the J call TRBJ2-7, with D hard to call. Germline V lookup: CDR1 MNHEY, CDR2 SMNVEV (reference sequence). The CDR3 runs 13 residues. Trimming removed 3 bases from V and 2 bases from J, with 8 bases in between. CDR3 DNA: TGTGCCAGCAGTTTCCTCTTTGCCTACGAGCAGTACTTC. Translating it yields CASSFLFAYEQYF.

Many counts were recorded for this clonotype. This beta chain is an off-target read within a library intended for alpha chains, so its frequency means little. The rearrangement uses TRBV10-3 and TRBJ2-5; D might be TRBD1 (5 bases). This CDR3 has 15 amino acids. Per the germline V gene, CDR1 is ENHRY and CDR2 is SYGVKD. V lost 6 bases and J lost 2, with 16 bases in between. DNA for the CDR3: TGTGCCATCAGAGACGTAGGGGCTGTTCAAGAGACCCAGTACTTC. Its protein is CAIRDVGAVQETQYF.

This clonotype has a handful of counts. This beta chain is an off-target read within a library intended for alpha chains, so its frequency means little. The chain uses TRBV12-3 or TRBV12-4 and TRBJ2-7, with D perhaps matching TRBD2 (5 bases). With 6 bases removed from V and 0 bases from J, the gap between germline ends came to 12 bases. The CDR3 runs 14 residues. Here the CDR3 reads CASRAYEGSYEQYF. CDR3 bases: TGTGCCAGCAGGGCTTATGAGGGCTCCTACGAGCAGTACTTC.

This clonotype was detected many times. Since the library was made to target alpha chains, this beta chain is a stray read and its abundance is not meaningful. The chain couples TRBV7-9 to TRBJ1-4; a possible D gene is TRBD1 (5 bases). CDR1 is SEHNR and CDR2 is FQNEAQ in the germline V gene (reference sequence). CDR3 length equals 16 residues. Trimming took 3 bases from V and 0 from J, leaving 11 bases between them. CDR3 sequence: CASSLGDLPTNEKLFF. The DNA of the CDR3 is TGTGCCAGCAGCTTGGGGGACCTTCCAACTAATGAAAAACTGTTTTTT.

In this sample, this clonotype turned up many times. This beta chain came through as a stray read in a library set up for alpha chains, and its size says little. This chain links TRBV6-6 with TRBJ1-2; D call uncertain. Trimming shortened V by 10 bases and J by 8 bases, and 11 bases separated the two germline ends. Germline V gene lookup returns CDR1 MNHNY and CDR2 SVGAGI (reference sequence). The CDR3 covers 10 residues. CDR3 in amino acids: CATILEGYTF. For the CDR3, the DNA is TGTGCCACCATCTTGGAGGGCTACACCTTC.

This clonotype was recorded many times. This beta chain slipped into a library made for alpha chains as a stray read, so its size is not meaningful. This sequence joins TRBV18 and TRBJ1-1; no firm D call. In germline, CDR1 is KGHSH, CDR2 LQKENI. The CDR3 runs 11 residues. Trimming pared 6 bases from V and 0 bases from J, leaving 2 bases between. The CDR3 protein is CASSVNTEAFF. The CDR3 coding sequence is TGTGCCAGCTCCGTGAACACTGAAGCTTTCTTT.

This clonotype showed up many times. Found in a library prepared for alpha chains, this beta chain is an off-target read, and its abundance has little meaning. The genes are TRBV7-9 and TRBJ2-3; D gene uncertain. Germline CDR1 SEHNR, CDR2 FQNEAQ (reference sequence). V lost 5 bases and J 4 bases, leaving 19 bases between the germline ends. The length of the CDR3 is 16 residues. CDR3 residues: CASSLTNRVGADTQYF. CDR3 DNA: TGTGCCAGCAGCCTAACGAATCGAGTTGGAGCAGATACGCAGTATTTT.

With respect to this clonotype: A library prepared for alpha chains yielded this beta chain as an off-target read; its size is of little meaning. The chain employs TRBV9 and TRBJ2-3; possible D gene TRBD2, 5 bases. Trimming pared 3 bases from V and 5 bases from J, leaving 7 bases between. The germline gives CDR1 SGDLS, CDR2 YYNGEE. The CDR3 runs 12 residues. CDR3 protein: CASSGEGDTQYF. The CDR3 coding sequence is TGTGCCAGCAGCGGAGAGGGAGATACGCAGTATTTT. Filled out from reference TRBV9 and TRBJ2-3, the complete variable domain reads DSGVTQTPKHLITATGQRVTLRCSPRSGDLSVYWYQQSLDQGLQFLIQYYNGEERAKGNILERFSAQQFPDLHSELNLSSLELGDSALYFCASSGEGDTQYFGPGTRLTVL.

Many counts were recorded for this clonotype. The library was prepared for alpha chains; this beta chain is a stray read, so its frequency means little. The genes are TRBV5-5 and TRBJ1-6; D remains ambiguous. Per the germline V gene, CDR1 is SGHKS and CDR2 is YYEKEE (reference sequence). The CDR3 covers 15 residues. Trimming left V 2 bases short and J 9 bases short, with 15 bases between. CDR3 loop: CASSFLTESRSPLHF. CDR3 nucleotide sequence: TGTGCCAGCAGCTTTCTTACAGAAAGTCGTTCACCCCTCCACTTT. Drawing the rest from reference TRBV5-5 and TRBJ1-6, the complete variable domain is DAGVTQSPTHLIKTRGQQVTLRCSPISGHKSVSWYQQVLGQGPQFIFQYYEKEERGRGNFPDRFSARQFPNYSSELNVNALLLGDSALYLCASSFLTESRSPLHFGNGTRLTVT.

This clonotype was recorded at least ten times. Found in a library prepared for alpha chains, this beta chain is an off-target read, and its abundance has little meaning. This chain joins TRBV20-1 and TRBJ2-1; D perhaps matches TRBD2 (6 bases). Germline V gives CDR1 DFQATT, CDR2 SNEGSKA (reference sequence). CDR3 length: 15 amino acids. V was trimmed by 1 base and J by 4 bases, leaving 14 bases between them. Here the CDR3 reads CSARAATGRYNEQFF. The DNA of the CDR3 is TGCAGTGCTAGAGCGGCGACGGGGAGGTACAATGAGCAGTTCTTC.

The sample holds many counts of this clonotype. This beta chain appears as a stray read in a library generated for alpha chains; its size is not informative. The chain joins TRBV27 to TRBJ2-3; TRBD2 agrees at 10 bases. J gave up 2 bases and V 0 bases, and 11 bases lay outside the gene matches. Germline V gene data show CDR1 as MNHEY and CDR2 as SMNVEV (reference sequence). The CDR3 is 19 residues long. The CDR3 DNA is TGTGCCAGCAGTTTATCCCAGGTTGGACTAGCGGAGACCACAGATACGCAGTATTTT. Protein: CASSLSQVGLAETTDTQYF.

This clonotype was seen repeatedly, ten times or more. This beta chain came through as a stray read in a library set up for alpha chains, and its size says little. V gene TRBV3-2 combines with J gene TRBJ1-2. TRBV3-2 is termed a pseudogene. This CDR3 spans 16 amino acids. DNA for the CDR3: TGTGCCAGCAGCCAAGGGAACAGCAAAGCTAACTATGGCTACACCTTC. This codes for CASSQGNSKANYGYTF.

Worth noting for this clonotype: This beta chain is a stray sequence in a library constructed for alpha chains; its clone size is not meaningful. This chain uses TRBV11-2 with TRBJ2-7; D unclear. Trimming took off 1 base at V and 5 bases at J, with 6 bases between the two ends. The CDR3 has 12 amino acids. Germline assignment: CDR1 SGHAT and CDR2 FQNNGV. DNA for the CDR3: TGTGCCAGCAGCTTAGGAGCCGACGAGCAGTACGTC. It yields the protein CASSLGADEQYV.

Comment on this clonotype: This sequence may be a read error, since a much larger clone differs from it by one base. Because the library targeted alpha chains, this beta chain is an off-target read whose size means little. The chain couples TRBV7-3 to TRBJ2-1; the D gene is possibly TRBD1 (6 bases). The CDR3 covers 14 residues. Germline-derived CDR1 and CDR2 are SGHTA and FQGTGA. The CDR3 DNA is TGTGCCAGCAGCTTAAGACAGGAGTACACTGAGCAGTTCTTC. Encoded protein: CASSLRQEYTEQFF.

This clonotype showed up many times. Being off target in a library aimed at alpha chains, this beta chain has a size of little meaning. The rearrangement joins TRBV12-3 or TRBV12-4 to TRBJ1-1, with D possibly matching TRBD1 (6 bases). The CDR3 has 14 residues. V was clipped by 6 bases and J by 0 bases, with 11 bases between them. In DNA form, the CDR3 reads TGTGCCAGCAGATCAGGGGCCCTGAACACTGAAGCTTTCTTT. Its translation: CASRSGALNTEAFF.

In its sample, this clonotype was seen many times. In a library made to pick up alpha chains, this beta chain is a stray read with a size that means little. The chain links TRBV18 to TRBJ2-1; D possibly matches TRBD1 or TRBD2 (5 bases each). V dropped 4 bases and J dropped 2 bases, with 9 bases sitting between them. The CDR3 length is 14 residues. Per germline, CDR1 KGHSH and CDR2 LQKENI. The CDR3 DNA reads as TGTGCCAGCTCACGGGACGGGACCTACAATGAGCAGTTCTTC. Protein sequence: CASSRDGTYNEQFF. The variable domain in full, with the rest retrieved from reference TRBV18 and TRBJ2-1, is NAGVMQNPRHLVRRRGQEARLRCSPMKGHSHVYWYRQLPEEGLKFMVYLQKENIIDESGMPKERFSAEFPKEGPSILRIQQVVRGDSAAYFCASSRDGTYNEQFFGPGTRLTVL.

In its sample, this clonotype was seen many times. A library made for alpha chains picked up this beta chain off target, so its size means little. J is TRBJ2-4 and V is TRBV14; D remains unclear. This CDR3 has 17 residues. Germline values: CDR1 SGHDN, CDR2 FVKESK. V shed 0 bases and J shed 3 bases, with 15 bases lying between them. The CDR3 bases are TGTGCCAGCAGCCAAGACTATCAGGCCTGGGGCAAAAACATTCAGTACTTC. Translated: CASSQDYQAWGKNIQYF.

In its sample, this clonotype was seen many times. The library was built for alpha chains, so this beta chain is an off-target read and its size means little. The chain carries TRBV6-1 and TRBJ2-2; a weak D match, TRBD1 (5 bases). Germline CDR1 MNHNS, CDR2 SASEGT. V lost 6 bases, J lost 6 bases, and 14 bases lay in between. This CDR3 is built from 14 residues. CDR3: CASSQRGQAGELFF. Here the CDR3 DNA reads TGTGCCAGCAGCCAAAGGGGCCAAGCCGGGGAGCTGTTTTTT.

This clonotype was observed many times. This beta chain was picked up by a library intended for alpha chains and is off target, so its count carries little meaning. The CDR3 DNA is TGTGCCAGTAGGGAGGGCACAGATACGCAGTATTTT. Translating gives CASREGTDTQYF. The V and J genes are TRBV19 and TRBJ2-3; TRBD2 might be the D (5 bases). Looked up from germline, CDR1 is LNHDA and CDR2 is SQIVND (reference sequence). V was pared by 6 bases and J by 1 base, with 5 bases between. The CDR3 length is 12 residues.

Many counts were recorded for this clonotype. For a library built for alpha chains, this beta chain is a stray read; little rests on its size. The chain carries TRBV14 and TRBJ2-7; TRBD1 or TRBD2 may be the D gene (5 bases each). Trimming took off 6 bases at V and 8 bases at J, with 17 bases between the two ends. Germline V CDR1 and CDR2: SGHDN, FVKESK. CDR3 length: 13 residues. The CDR3 region has the DNA TGTGCCAGCAGTTCGGGACCCACCGCGAAGCAGTACGTC. This gives the protein CASSSGPTAKQYV.

This clonotype was seen at least ten times. Sequence at one end of the junction differs from germline and may be a read error. Because this beta chain is a stray read in a library intended to capture alpha chains, its abundance should not be given much weight. This chain links TRBV7-7 with TRBJ1-1; D unclear. Germline loops: CDR1 SSHAT, CDR2 FNYEAQ (reference sequence). CDR3 size: 10 residues. This chain's CDR3 is CASISVEAFF. CDR3 sequence (DNA): TGTGCTAGCATCTCAGTTGAAGCTTTCTTT. Based on the CDR3 plus reference TRBV7-7 and TRBJ1-1, the full variable domain is GAGVSQSPRYKVTKRGQDVTLRCDPISSHATLYWYQQALGQGPEFLTYFNYEAQPDKSGLPSDRFSAERPEGSISTLTIQRTEQRDSAMYRCASISVEAFFGQGTRLTVV.